This record looks at one T cell receptor beta chain sequence and its context. Its specificity is unknown. Germline V gene lookup returns CDR1 MGHRA and CDR2 YSYEKL. Trimming cost V 3 bases and J 0 bases; bases outside gene matches: 6. This CDR3 spans 17 amino acids. The PCR used 60 Vbeta and 13 Jbeta primers. The data were produced by immunoSEQ multiplex PCR, yet TCRdb's version contains in-frame clones alone and is incomplete. The table lists about 75,000 clones. The data derive from a study of cytomegalovirus exposure and HLA in healthy donors. Overall study context: Earlier findings included some 100 million unique TCR beta sequences obtained from about 180 million T cells.

Study-wide results and limits: A few V segments could not be told apart, such as TRBV6-2 and TRBV6-3, and were left out.

The source is a young man in good health and CMV-seropositive. This chain uses TRBV4-1 with TRBJ2-7; 12 bases align to TRBD2. Sample: PBMCs. The DNA for the CDR3 is TGCGCCAGCAGCCAGGCCCTGACTAGCGGGAGCTCCTACGAGCAGTACTTC. This sequence encodes CASSQALTSGSSYEQYF.